This T cell receptor (beta chain) was sequenced for a study of Graves' ophthalmopathy and Graves' hyperthyroidism. Whole-study results and caveats: Classification of ophthalmopathy versus stable hyperthyroidism by a 13-signature model yielded around 90% sensitivity and about 81% specificity. Most thyroid clonotypes with frequency above 0.001 were detected in blood too.

About this clonotype: Its antigen is not identified.

Transcripts of RNA were the source for amplifying TCR beta CDR3 regions. HTBI-primed first-round RT-PCR preceded second-round multiplex PCR. TCRdb re-called the multiplex PCR reads with MiXCR, one entry per CDR3 protein. This repertoire shows a few hundred thousand distinct CDR3 sequences, under 45% found once; its top ten account for 3.5% to 5%. Losses at the gene ends were 6 bases for V and 7 bases for J; bases not matched to a gene: 1. This CDR3 contains 11 residues. The germline gives CDR1 ENHRY, CDR2 SYGVKD. Newly diagnosed hyperthyroidism donors, aged 18 to 65, duration under 2 months. Exclusion applied to patients with other autoimmune diseases, uncontrolled infections, pregnancy or lactation.

This sequence joins TRBV10-3 and TRBJ1-2; 8 bases match TRBD1. What was sequenced was peripheral blood or thyroid tissue (not recorded which). This sequence was found in an adult man with Graves' hyperthyroidism. Here the CDR3 DNA reads TGTGCCATCAGCGGGACAGGTGGCTACACCTTC. The encoded protein is CAISGTGGYTF.